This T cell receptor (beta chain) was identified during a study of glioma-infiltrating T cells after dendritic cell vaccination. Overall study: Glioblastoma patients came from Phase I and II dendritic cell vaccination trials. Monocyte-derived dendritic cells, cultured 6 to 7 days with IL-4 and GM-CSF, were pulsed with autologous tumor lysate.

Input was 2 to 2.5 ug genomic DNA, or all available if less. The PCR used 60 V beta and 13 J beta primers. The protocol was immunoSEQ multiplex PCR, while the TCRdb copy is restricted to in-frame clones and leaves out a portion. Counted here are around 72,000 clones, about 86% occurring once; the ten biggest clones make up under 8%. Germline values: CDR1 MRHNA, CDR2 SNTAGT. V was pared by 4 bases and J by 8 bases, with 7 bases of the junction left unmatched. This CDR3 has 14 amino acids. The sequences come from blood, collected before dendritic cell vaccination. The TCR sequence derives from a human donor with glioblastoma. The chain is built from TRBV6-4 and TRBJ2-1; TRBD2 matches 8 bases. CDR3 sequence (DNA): TGTGCCAGCAGTGGTCTGAGCGGGGGAGATGAGCAGTTCTTC. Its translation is CASSGLSGGDEQFF.